This TCR beta chain was captured by sequencing in a study of blood T cell repertoires in COVID-19 (dated by TCRdb to 2018 to 2020). Study-wide context: Samples covering the acute and convalescent phases of COVID-19 were provided by collaborators in the United States, Italy and Spain. The prospective study material was composed of cDNA or gDNA derived from T cells, B-cell-depleted T cells, or PBMCs. Subjects who had been exposed to COVID-19, were actively infected with it, or had recovered from it provided the deeply sampled blood TCRbeta repertoires that made up the dataset. The repertoires were released in a freely available public database intended as a resource for research on the immune response to SARS-CoV-2. Samples were obtained from the ongoing ImmuneRACE study (first 160 participants) and from about 1,300 subjects provided by 6 global collaborators. Sample metadata almost always included a de-identified subject ID, COVID-19 status, age in years and sex. HLA class I and class II types, where available, came from metadata supplied by the sample provider rather than from assay-based typing.

Notes on this clone: The antigen it binds to is not known. The input lacks base qualities; no much larger clone sits a single base away.

At one collaborating source in Seattle, patients were enrolled during active infection and were followed longitudinally through the course of disease. Whole blood was collected in K2EDTA tubes by collaborating institutions according to the institutions' own protocols. For TCRbeta analysis, collaborators shipped samples as frozen whole blood, isolated PBMCs, or DNA extracted from either of those sample types. TCRbeta CDR3 regions were amplified from genomic DNA using the immunoSEQ Assay, a bias-controlled multiplex PCR. As for the authors' bioinformatics: The number of nucleated cells in each sample was estimated by amplification of reference gene primers within the assay. Sequence reads were collapsed and filtered to measure the absolute abundance of every unique TCRbeta CDR3 rearrangement. For each sample, productive Simpson clonality was calculated as the square root of Simpson's diversity index across productive rearrangements. In TCRdb, the immuneACCESS table is reduced to in-frame sequences with V and J assigned. These tables do not hold every clone; where another copy was compared, an unresolved V gene accounts for under half, and the others remain unexplained. V and J calls and clone size are given by that table; D and trimming were obtained from the DNA. The sample table holds 300,000 to 350,000 clones, of which roughly 88% were seen once. The biggest ten clones account for roughly 2.8% of the sample.

Taken from cysteine to phenylalanine, the CDR3 has 16 residues. Solely the CDR3 DNA is kept, with 48 bases framed from the first base. Trimming removed 6 bases from V and 2 bases from J; the gene matches leave 8 bases unexplained. The germline V gene gives CDR1 as ENHRY and CDR2 as SYGVKD. Study-wide conclusions, independent of this receptor: The quantity of clinical and demographic metadata differed by source and by participant and was supplied without curation.

This sequence uses TRBV10-3 and TRBJ1-4; the junction holds 8 bases that match TRBD1. The material sequenced was peripheral blood. The sequence was collected from a woman in her thirties with COVID-19, enrolled during active disease. The CDR3 reads CAISADQGATNEKLFF. Here is the DNA: TGTGCCATCAGCGCCGATCAGGGGGCCACTAATGAAAAACTGTTTTTT.